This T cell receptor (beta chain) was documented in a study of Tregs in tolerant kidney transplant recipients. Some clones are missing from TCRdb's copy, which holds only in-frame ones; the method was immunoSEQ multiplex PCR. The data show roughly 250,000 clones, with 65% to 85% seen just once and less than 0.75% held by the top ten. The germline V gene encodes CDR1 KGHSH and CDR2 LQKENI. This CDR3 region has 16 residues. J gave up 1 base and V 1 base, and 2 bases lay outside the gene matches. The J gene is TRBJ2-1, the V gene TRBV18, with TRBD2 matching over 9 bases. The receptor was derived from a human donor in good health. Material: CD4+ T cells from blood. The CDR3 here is CASSPRAGGSYNEQFF. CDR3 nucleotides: TGTGCCAGCTCACCACGGGCGGGAGGGTCCTACAATGAGCAGTTCTTC. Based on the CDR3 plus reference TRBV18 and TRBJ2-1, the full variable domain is NAGVMQNPRHLVRRRGQEARLRCSPMKGHSHVYWYRQLPEEGLKFMVYLQKENIIDESGMPKERFSAEFPKEGPSILRIQQVVRGDSAAYFCASSPRAGGSYNEQFFGPGTRLTVL.